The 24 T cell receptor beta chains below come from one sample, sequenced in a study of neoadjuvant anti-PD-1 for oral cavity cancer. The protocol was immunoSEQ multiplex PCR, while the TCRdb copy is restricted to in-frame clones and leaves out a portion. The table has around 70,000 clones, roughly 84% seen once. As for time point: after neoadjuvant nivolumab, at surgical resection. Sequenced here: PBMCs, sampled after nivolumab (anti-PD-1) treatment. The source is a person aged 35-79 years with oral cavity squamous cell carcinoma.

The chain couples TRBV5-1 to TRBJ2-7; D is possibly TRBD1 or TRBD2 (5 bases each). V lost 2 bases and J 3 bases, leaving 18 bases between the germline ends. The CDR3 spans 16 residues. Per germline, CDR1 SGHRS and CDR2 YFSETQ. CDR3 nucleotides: TGCGCCAGCAGCTTCACGGGAACTCCAGGGAACTACGAGCAGTACTTC. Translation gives CASSFTGTPGNYEQYF.

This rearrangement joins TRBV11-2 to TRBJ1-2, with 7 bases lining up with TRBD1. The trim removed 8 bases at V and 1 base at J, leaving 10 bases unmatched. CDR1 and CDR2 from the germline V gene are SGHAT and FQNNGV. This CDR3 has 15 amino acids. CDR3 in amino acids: CASRYADRDNYGYTF. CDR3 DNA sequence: TGTGCCAGCCGTTATGCCGACAGGGATAACTATGGCTACACCTTC.

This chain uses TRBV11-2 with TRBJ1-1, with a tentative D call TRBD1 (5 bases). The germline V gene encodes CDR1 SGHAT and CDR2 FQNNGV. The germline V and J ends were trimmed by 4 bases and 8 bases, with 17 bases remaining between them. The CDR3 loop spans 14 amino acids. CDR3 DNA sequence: TGTGCCAGCAGCTCCCCCAGGGACGCCCTAGAAGCTTTCTTT. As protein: CASSSPRDALEAFF.

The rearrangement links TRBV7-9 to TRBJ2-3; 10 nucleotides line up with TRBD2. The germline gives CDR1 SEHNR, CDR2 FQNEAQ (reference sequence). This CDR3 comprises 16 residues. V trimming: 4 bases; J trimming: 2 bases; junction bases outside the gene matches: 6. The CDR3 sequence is CASSSGLAEYTDTQYF. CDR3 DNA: TGTGCCAGCAGCTCCGGACTAGCGGAGTACACAGATACGCAGTATTTT.

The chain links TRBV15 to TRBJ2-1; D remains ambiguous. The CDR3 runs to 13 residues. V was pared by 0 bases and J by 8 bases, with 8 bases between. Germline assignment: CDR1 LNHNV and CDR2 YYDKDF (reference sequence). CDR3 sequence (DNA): TGTGCCACCAGCAGAGACCCTACCGATGAGCAGTTCTTC. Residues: CATSRDPTDEQFF.

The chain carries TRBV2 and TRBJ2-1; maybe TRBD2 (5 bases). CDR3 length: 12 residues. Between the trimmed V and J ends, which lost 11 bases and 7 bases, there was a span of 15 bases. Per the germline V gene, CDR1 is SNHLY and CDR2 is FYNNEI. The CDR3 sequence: CACQRTGNEQFF. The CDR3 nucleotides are TGTGCCTGTCAGCGGACTGGGAATGAGCAGTTCTTC. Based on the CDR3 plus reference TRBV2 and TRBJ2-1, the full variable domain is EPEVTQTPSHQVTQMGQEVILRCVPISNHLYFYWYRQILGQKVEFLVSFYNNEISEKSEIFDDQFSVERPDGSNFTLKIRSTKLEDSAMYFCACQRTGNEQFFGPGTRLTVL.

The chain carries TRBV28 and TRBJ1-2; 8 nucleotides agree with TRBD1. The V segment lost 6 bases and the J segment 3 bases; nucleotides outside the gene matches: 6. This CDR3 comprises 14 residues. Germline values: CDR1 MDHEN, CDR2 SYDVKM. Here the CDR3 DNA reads TGTGCCAGCAGGGAAGGACAGGGCTACTATGGCTACACCTTC. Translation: CASREGQGYYGYTF.

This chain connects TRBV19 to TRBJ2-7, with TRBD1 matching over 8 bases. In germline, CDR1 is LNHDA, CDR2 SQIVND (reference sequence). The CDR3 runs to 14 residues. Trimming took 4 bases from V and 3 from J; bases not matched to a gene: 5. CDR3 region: CASSNQGQGYEQYF. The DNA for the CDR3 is TGTGCCAGTAGTAACCAAGGACAGGGCTACGAGCAGTACTTC.

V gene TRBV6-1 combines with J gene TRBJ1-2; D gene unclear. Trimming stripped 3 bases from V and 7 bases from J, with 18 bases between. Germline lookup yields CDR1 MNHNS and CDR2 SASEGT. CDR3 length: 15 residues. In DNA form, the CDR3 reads TGTGCCAGCAGTGAGGACTTCACCGCCAGAGGTGGCTACACCTTC. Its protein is CASSEDFTARGGYTF.

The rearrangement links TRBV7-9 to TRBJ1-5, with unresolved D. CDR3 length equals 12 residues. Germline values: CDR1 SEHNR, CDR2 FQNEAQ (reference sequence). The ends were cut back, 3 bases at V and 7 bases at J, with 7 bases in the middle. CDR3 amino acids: CASSFSHQPQHF. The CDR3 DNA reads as TGTGCCAGCAGCTTCTCTCACCAGCCCCAGCATTTT.

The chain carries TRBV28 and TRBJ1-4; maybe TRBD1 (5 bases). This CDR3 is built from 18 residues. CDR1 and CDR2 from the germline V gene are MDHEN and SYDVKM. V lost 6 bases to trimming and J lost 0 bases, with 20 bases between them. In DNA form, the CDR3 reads TGTGCCAGCAGCATGGACACCTGGGACGCAACAACTAATGAAAAACTGTTTTTT. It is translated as CASSMDTWDATTNEKLFF. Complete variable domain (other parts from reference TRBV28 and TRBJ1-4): DVKVTQSSRYLVKRTGEKVFLECVQDMDHENMFWYRQDPGLGLRLIYFSYDVKMKEKGDIPEGYSVSREKKERFSLILESASTNQTSMYLCASSMDTWDATTNEKLFFGSGTQLSVL.

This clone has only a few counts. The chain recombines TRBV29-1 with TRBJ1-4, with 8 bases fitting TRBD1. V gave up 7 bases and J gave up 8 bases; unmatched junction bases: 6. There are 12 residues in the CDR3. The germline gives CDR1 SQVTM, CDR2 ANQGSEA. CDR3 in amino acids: CSAGQGGEKLFF. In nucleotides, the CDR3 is TGCAGCGCCGGACAGGGTGGGGAAAAACTGTTTTTT.

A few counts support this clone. CDR3 in DNA: TGTGCCAGTAATCTTCTAGCGGGGGGCACTGAGCAGTTCTTC. This sequence encodes CASNLLAGGTEQFF. This chain links TRBV19 with TRBJ2-1, with 11 bases matching TRBD2. The J segment lost 9 bases and the V segment lost 7 bases, leaving 8 bases of the junction unmatched. Germline loops: CDR1 LNHDA, CDR2 SQIVND (reference sequence). This CDR3 contains 14 residues.

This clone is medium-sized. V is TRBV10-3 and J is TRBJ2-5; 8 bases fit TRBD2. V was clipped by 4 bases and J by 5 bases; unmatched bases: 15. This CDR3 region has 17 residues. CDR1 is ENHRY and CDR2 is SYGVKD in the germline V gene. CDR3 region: CAISGSAGGSGGETQYF. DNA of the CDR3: TGTGCCATCAGTGGTTCGGCGGGAGGCAGTGGTGGTGAGACCCAGTACTTC.

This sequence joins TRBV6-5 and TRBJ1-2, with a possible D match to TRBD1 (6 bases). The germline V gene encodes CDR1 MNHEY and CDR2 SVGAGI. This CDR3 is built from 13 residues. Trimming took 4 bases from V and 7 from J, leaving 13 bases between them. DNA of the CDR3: TGTGCCAGCAGTTGGGGGGGGCAGGGTGGCTACACCTTC. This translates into CASSWGGQGGYTF.

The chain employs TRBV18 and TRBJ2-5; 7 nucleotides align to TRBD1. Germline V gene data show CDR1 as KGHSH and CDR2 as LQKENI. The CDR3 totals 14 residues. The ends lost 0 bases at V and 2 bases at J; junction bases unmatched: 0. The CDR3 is CASSPPTGQETQYF. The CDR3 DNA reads TGTGCCAGCTCACCACCGACAGGGCAAGAGACCCAGTACTTC.

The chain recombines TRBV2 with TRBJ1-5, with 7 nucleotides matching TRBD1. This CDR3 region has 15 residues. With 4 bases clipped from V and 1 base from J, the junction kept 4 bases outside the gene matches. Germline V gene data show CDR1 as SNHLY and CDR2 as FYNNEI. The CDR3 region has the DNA TGTGCCAGCAGTGGCACAGGGGTGAGCAATCAGCCCCAGCATTTT. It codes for CASSGTGVSNQPQHF.

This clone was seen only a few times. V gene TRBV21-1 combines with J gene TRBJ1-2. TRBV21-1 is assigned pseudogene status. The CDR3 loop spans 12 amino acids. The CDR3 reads CASSRIGGGYTF. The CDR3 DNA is TGTGCCAGCAGCAGAATCGGTGGCGGCTACACCTTC.

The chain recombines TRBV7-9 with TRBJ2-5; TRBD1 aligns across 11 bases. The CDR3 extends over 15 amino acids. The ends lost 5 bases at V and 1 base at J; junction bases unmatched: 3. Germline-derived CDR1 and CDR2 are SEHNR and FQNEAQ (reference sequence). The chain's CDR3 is CASSPGTGGQETQYF. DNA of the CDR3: TGTGCCAGCAGCCCAGGGACAGGGGGCCAAGAGACCCAGTACTTC. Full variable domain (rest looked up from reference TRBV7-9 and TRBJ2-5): DTGVSQNPRHKITKRGQNVTFRCDPISEHNRLYWYRQTLGQGPEFLTYFQNEAQLEKSRLLSDRFSAERPKGSFSTLEIQRTEQGDSAMYLCASSPGTGGQETQYFGPGTRLLVL.

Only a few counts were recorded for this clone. CDR3 sequence (DNA): TGTGCCAGCAGTATGGACTGGGGGCCATACGAGCAGTACTTC. Translating it yields CASSMDWGPYEQYF. V gene TRBV27 combines with J gene TRBJ2-7; possible D gene TRBD1, 6 bases. The CDR3 has 14 amino acids. The V gene's germline CDR1 is MNHEY and CDR2 SMNVEV (reference sequence). The V and J ends lost 5 bases and 4 bases respectively, with 15 bases between them.

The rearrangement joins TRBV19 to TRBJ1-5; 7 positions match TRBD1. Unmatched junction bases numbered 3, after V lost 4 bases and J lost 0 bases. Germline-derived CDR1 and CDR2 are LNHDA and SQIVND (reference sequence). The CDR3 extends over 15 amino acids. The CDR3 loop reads CASSTGQNSNQPQHF. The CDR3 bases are TGTGCCAGTAGTACGGGACAGAATAGCAATCAGCCCCAGCATTTT.

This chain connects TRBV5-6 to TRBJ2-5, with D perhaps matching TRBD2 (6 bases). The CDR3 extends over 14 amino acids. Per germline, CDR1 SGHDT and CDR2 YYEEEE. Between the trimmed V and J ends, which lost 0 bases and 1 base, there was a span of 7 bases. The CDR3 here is CASSLGSGQETQYF. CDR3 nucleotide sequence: TGTGCCAGCAGCTTGGGTAGCGGCCAAGAGACCCAGTACTTC.

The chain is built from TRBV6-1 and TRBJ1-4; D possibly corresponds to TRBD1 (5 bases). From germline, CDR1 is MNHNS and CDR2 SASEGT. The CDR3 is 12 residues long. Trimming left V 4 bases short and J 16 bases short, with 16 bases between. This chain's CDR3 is CASSGSIQGPFF. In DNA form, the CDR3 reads TGTGCCAGCAGTGGGTCGATTCAGGGTCCGTTTTTT.

CDR3 nucleotides: TGTGCCAGCAGCTTGTGGCTAGCGGGAGGGACAGATACGCAGTATTTT. This encodes CASSLWLAGGTDTQYF. The chain is built from TRBV5-4 and TRBJ2-3; 12 nucleotides line up with TRBD2. The length of the CDR3 is 16 residues. The trim removed 1 base at V and 3 bases at J, leaving 3 bases unmatched. From germline, CDR1 is SGHNT and CDR2 YYREEE (reference sequence).